Below, 22 T cell receptor beta chains from the same sample are listed, as sequenced in a study of human T cells and chemical hapten exposure. TCRdb re-derived calls from the RACE reads in MiXCR, one entry per CDR3 protein. This sample has a few hundred thousand distinct CDR3 sequences, with 5% to 6.5% found just once. Time point described: pre-sensitization, week 0. Sample treatment: therapeutic diphenylcyclopropenone sensitization with weekly scalp DPC. The material sequenced was whole blood, taken in connection with sensitization to the hapten diphenylcyclopropenone (DPC). Receptor source: a young woman with alopecia areata. Some clones in this sample may be carry-over from other donors' samples.

This clonotype was detected a few times. V and J are TRBV20-1 and TRBJ1-3; D is undetermined. CDR1 and CDR2 from the germline V gene are DFQATT and SNEGSKA (reference sequence). The CDR3 extends over 11 amino acids. V was shortened by 6 bases and J by 7 bases, with 10 bases between the two germline ends. The CDR3 DNA follows: TGCAGTGCCCAAACCGGGAACACCATATATTTT. This gives the protein CSAQTGNTIYF.

This clonotype came up a few times. The chain combines TRBV4-1 with TRBJ1-4, with D perhaps matching TRBD1 (5 bases). The germline V gene has CDR1 MGHRA and CDR2 YSYEKL. The V and J ends lost 0 bases and 10 bases respectively, with 12 bases between them. CDR3 length: 14 residues. The CDR3 loop reads CASSQDLTERKLFF. CDR3 DNA: TGCGCCAGCAGCCAAGATTTGACAGAACGAAAACTGTTTTTT.

The chain recombines TRBV12-3 or TRBV12-4 with TRBJ2-6; 8 bases are shared with TRBD2. The CDR3 loop spans 15 amino acids. J gave up 2 bases and V 6 bases, and 3 bases lay outside the gene matches. This CDR3 reads CASSRTSTGANVLTF. CDR3 DNA sequence: TGTGCCAGCAGCCGGACTAGCACTGGGGCCAACGTCCTGACTTTC.

This clonotype was picked up many times. V usage is TRBV20-1 and J usage is TRBJ2-1; TRBD2 matches 9 bases. The CDR3 length is 15 residues. Germline CDR1 and CDR2: DFQATT and SNEGSKA (reference sequence). Trimming took 3 bases from V and 4 from J; bases not matched to a gene: 7. CDR3 in amino acids: CSASSLTSGYNEQFF. In nucleotides, the CDR3 is TGCAGTGCTAGCTCATTGACTAGCGGTTACAATGAGCAGTTCTTC.

This clonotype was found many times. The V and J genes are TRBV12-3 or TRBV12-4 and TRBJ1-1; 12 nucleotides match TRBD1. The trim removed 6 bases at V and 1 base at J, leaving 6 bases unmatched. This CDR3 region has 16 residues. Here the CDR3 reads CASRLGQGAGNTEAFF. The CDR3 DNA sequence: TGTGCCAGCAGACTGGGACAGGGGGCAGGGAACACTGAAGCTTTCTTT.

The chain employs TRBV3-1 and TRBJ1-5; 7 bases are shared with TRBD1. The junction had 5 bases not matched to a gene; V was cut back by 1 base and J by 2 bases. The germline gives CDR1 LGHDT, CDR2 YNNKEL (reference sequence). The CDR3 is 16 residues long. CDR3 nucleotide sequence: TGTGCCAGCAGCCAAGGTAAAGACAGGGGCAATCAGCCCCAGCATTTT. Its translation: CASSQGKDRGNQPQHF.

The table lists this clonotype with a few counts. The V and J genes are TRBV20-1 and TRBJ1-4; D is perhaps TRBD1 (5 bases). The germline V gene encodes CDR1 DFQATT and CDR2 SNEGSKA (reference sequence). The CDR3 extends over 15 amino acids. V gave up 4 bases and J gave up 10 bases, with 22 bases separating them. CDR3 region: CSATNQGLGLGKLFF. Written as DNA, the CDR3 is TGCAGTGCTACTAACCAGGGATTAGGTTTAGGAAAACTGTTTTTT.

The V and J genes are TRBV27 and TRBJ2-5; the D is unclear. The CDR3 length is 13 residues. Germline V gene data show CDR1 as MNHEY and CDR2 as SMNVEV (reference sequence). V was clipped by 5 bases and J by 3 bases, with 10 bases between them. In DNA form, the CDR3 reads TGTGCCAGCAGTCGACTGTATAAAGAGACCCAGTACTTC. Its protein is CASSRLYKETQYF.

This clonotype was counted a few times. The chain couples TRBV20-1 to TRBJ2-7; D not resolved. V was clipped by 6 bases and J by 6 bases, with 12 bases between them. Germline V gives CDR1 DFQATT, CDR2 SNEGSKA (reference sequence). This CDR3 contains 11 residues. CDR3 bases: TGCAGTGCCGCGGATAGAGGCGAGCAGTACTTC. Protein: CSAADRGEQYF.

This clonotype showed up many times. The V call is TRBV12-3 or TRBV12-4, the J call TRBJ2-1, with 7 bases fitting TRBD2. The CDR3 spans 13 residues. J gave up 8 bases and V 5 bases, and 6 bases lay outside the gene matches. The DNA for the CDR3 is TGTGCCAGCAGTCCGTCTGGGGGGGATGAGCAGTTCTTC. It translates to CASSPSGGDEQFF.

The sample holds a few counts of this clonotype. The rearrangement links TRBV10-3 to TRBJ1-4, with a tentative D call TRBD1 (6 bases). Looked up from germline, CDR1 is ENHRY and CDR2 is SYGVKD. Trimming stripped 9 bases from V and 3 bases from J, with 11 bases between. The CDR3 extends over 13 amino acids. The CDR3 bases are TGTGCCATACAGGGCTTACCTAATGAAAAACTGTTTTTT. It encodes CAIQGLPNEKLFF.

This clonotype was seen many times. The rearrangement uses TRBV5-1 and TRBJ2-1; D call uncertain. This CDR3 is 14 amino acids long. Germline CDR1 is SGHRS and CDR2 is YFSETQ. Trimming stripped 6 bases from V and 8 bases from J, with 18 bases between. CDR3 amino acids: CASTRGIVGDEQFF. In nucleotides, the CDR3 is TGCGCCAGCACCCGAGGAATTGTGGGCGATGAGCAGTTCTTC.

The V and J genes are TRBV3-1 and TRBJ2-3, with 10 bases identical to TRBD2. The CDR3 sequence is 16 residues long. The germline CDR1 and CDR2 sequences are LGHDT and YNNKEL (reference sequence). The V gene end was trimmed by 6 bases and the J gene end by 5 bases; junction bases not matched to a gene: 11. As DNA, the CDR3 is TGTGCCAGCAGACGACGAGCGGGGGGGCCGGTAGATACGCAGTATTTT. Residues: CASRRRAGGPVDTQYF.

This clonotype came up many times. J is TRBJ1-5 and V is TRBV7-9, with a weak D call TRBD1 (5 bases). CDR3 size: 12 residues. V shed 5 bases and J shed 13 bases, with 15 bases lying between them. Germline CDR1 SEHNR, CDR2 FQNEAQ (reference sequence). CDR3 residues: CASSREGTAQHF. The CDR3 DNA reads TGTGCCAGCAGCAGAGAAGGGACTGCTCAGCATTTT.

This clonotype came up many times. The gene calls are TRBV5-1 and TRBJ1-1; D is ambiguous. Germline loops: CDR1 SGHRS, CDR2 YFSETQ. The CDR3 has 13 residues. Trimming cost V 0 bases and J 1 base, with 4 bases left between them. The CDR3 nucleotides are TGCGCCAGCAGCTTGGATTGGAACACTGAAGCTTTCTTT. As protein: CASSLDWNTEAFF. Complete variable domain (other parts from reference TRBV5-1 and TRBJ1-1): KAGVTQTPRYLIKTRGQQVTLSCSPISGHRSVSWYQQTPGQGLQFLFEYFSETQRNKGNFPGRFSGRQFSNSRSEMNVSTLELGDSALYLCASSLDWNTEAFFGQGTRLTVV.

Many counts were recorded for this clonotype. The CDR3 protein is CASSYGQAGTEAFF. The DNA for the CDR3 is TGTGCCAGCAGTTACGGACAGGCGGGCACTGAAGCTTTCTTT. The chain joins TRBV7-9 to TRBJ1-1; 7 bases match TRBD1. The length of the CDR3 is 14 residues. Germline V lookup: CDR1 SEHNR, CDR2 FQNEAQ (reference sequence). After removal of 6 bases from V and 4 bases from J, the junction contained 8 bases not matched to a gene. Looking up the rest from reference TRBV7-9 and TRBJ1-1 gives the full variable domain: DTGVSQNPRHKITKRGQNVTFRCDPISEHNRLYWYRQTLGQGPEFLTYFQNEAQLEKSRLLSDRFSAERPKGSFSTLEIQRTEQGDSAMYLCASSYGQAGTEAFFGQGTRLTVV.

This clonotype turned up a few times. The rearrangement uses TRBV2 and TRBJ1-5; D gene unclear. The V gene lost 6 bases and the J gene lost 1 base, with 16 bases spanning the gap. Germline CDR1 reads SNHLY; CDR2 reads FYNNEI. The length of the CDR3 is 16 residues. DNA of the CDR3: TGTGCCAGCAGCTTCTCATGGGGAGGGAGCAATCAGCCCCAGCATTTT. This translates into CASSFSWGGSNQPQHF.

V gene TRBV2 combines with J gene TRBJ1-4; tentative D call: TRBD1 (6 bases). CDR3 length equals 15 residues. In germline, CDR1 is SNHLY, CDR2 FYNNEI. Trimming left V 10 bases short and J 2 bases short, with 17 bases between. This chain's CDR3 is CAKGEGSMTNEKLFF. The DNA for the CDR3 is TGTGCCAAGGGGGAAGGAAGTATGACTAATGAAAAACTGTTTTTT. The full variable domain, rest sourced from reference TRBV2 and TRBJ1-4, is EPEVTQTPSHQVTQMGQEVILRCVPISNHLYFYWYRQILGQKVEFLVSFYNNEISEKSEIFDDQFSVERPDGSNFTLKIRSTKLEDSAMYFCAKGEGSMTNEKLFFGSGTQLSVL.

The sample holds a few counts of this clonotype. The CDR3 coding sequence is TGTGCCAGCAGTTTATCCCCGGGACAGGAGTTACGAGAGCAGTACTTC. The encoded protein is CASSLSPGQELREQYF. The chain is built from TRBV28 and TRBJ2-7, with TRBD1 identical over 8 bases. Germline lookup yields CDR1 MDHEN and CDR2 SYDVKM. The CDR3 runs to 16 residues. V lost 1 base and J lost 7; bases outside the gene matches: 12.

This clonotype was detected ten times or more. This sequence joins TRBV6-6 and TRBJ2-3; 9 positions match TRBD2. The CDR3 is 15 residues long. Germline V gene data show CDR1 as MNHNY and CDR2 as SVGAGI (reference sequence). V was pared by 2 bases and J by 3 bases, with 3 bases of the junction left unmatched. CDR3 bases: TGTGCCAGCAGTTACGTGGCGGGGGGGACAGATACGCAGTATTTT. Its protein is CASSYVAGGTDTQYF.

The table lists this clonotype with many counts. The J gene is TRBJ2-1, the V gene TRBV7-2; 7 bases map to TRBD1. The CDR3 has 13 amino acids. V was clipped by 5 bases and J by 7 bases; unmatched bases: 5. The germline V gene encodes CDR1 SGHTA and CDR2 FQGNSA. The CDR3 sequence: CASSTGQKNEQFF. The CDR3 DNA reads as TGTGCCAGCAGCACGGGACAGAAAAATGAGCAGTTCTTC.

This clonotype was detected a few times. The V gene is TRBV29-1, the J gene TRBJ2-2, with TRBD1 matching 9 bases. CDR3 length: 17 amino acids. Trimming at V came to 6 bases and at J to 3 bases, leaving 14 bases not matched to a gene. Looked up from germline, CDR1 is SQVTM and CDR2 is ANQGSEA. The CDR3 loop is CSVLEGWDREDTGELFF. CDR3 nucleotides: TGCAGCGTCCTGGAGGGTTGGGACAGGGAGGACACCGGGGAGCTGTTTTTT.